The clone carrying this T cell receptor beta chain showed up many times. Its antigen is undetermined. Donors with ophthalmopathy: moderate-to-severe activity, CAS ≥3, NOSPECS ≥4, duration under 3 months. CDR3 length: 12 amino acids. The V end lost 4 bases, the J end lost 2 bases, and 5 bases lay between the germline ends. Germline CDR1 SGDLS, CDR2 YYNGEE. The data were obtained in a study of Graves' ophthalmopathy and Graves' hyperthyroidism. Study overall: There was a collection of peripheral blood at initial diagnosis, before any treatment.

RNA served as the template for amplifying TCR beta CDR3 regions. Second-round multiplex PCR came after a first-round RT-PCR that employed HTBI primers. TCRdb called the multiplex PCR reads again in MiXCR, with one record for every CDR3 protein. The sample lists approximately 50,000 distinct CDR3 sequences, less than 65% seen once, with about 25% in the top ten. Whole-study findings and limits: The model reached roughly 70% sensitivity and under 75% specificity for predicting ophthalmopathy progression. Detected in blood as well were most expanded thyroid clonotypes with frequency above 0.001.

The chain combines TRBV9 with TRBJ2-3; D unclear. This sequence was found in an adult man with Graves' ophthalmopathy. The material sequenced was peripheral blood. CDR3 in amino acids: CASSLYTDTQYF. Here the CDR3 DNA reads TGTGCCAGCAGCCTCTACACAGATACGCAGTATTTT.